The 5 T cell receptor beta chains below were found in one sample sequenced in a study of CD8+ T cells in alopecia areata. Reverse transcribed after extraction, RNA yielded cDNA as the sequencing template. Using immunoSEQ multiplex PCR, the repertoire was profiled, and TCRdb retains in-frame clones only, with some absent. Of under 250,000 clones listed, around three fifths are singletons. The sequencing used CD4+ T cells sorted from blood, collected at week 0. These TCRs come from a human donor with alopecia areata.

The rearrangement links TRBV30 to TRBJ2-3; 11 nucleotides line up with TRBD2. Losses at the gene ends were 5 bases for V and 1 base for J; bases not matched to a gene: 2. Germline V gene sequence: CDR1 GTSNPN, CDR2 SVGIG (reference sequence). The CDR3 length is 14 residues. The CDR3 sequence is CAWSLAGGTDTQYF. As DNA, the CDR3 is TGTGCCTGGTCACTAGCGGGGGGCACAGATACGCAGTATTTT.

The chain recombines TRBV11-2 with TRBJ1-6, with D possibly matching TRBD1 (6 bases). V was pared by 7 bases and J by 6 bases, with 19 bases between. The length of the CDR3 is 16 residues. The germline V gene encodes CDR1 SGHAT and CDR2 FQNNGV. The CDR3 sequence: CASNEQGAQGNSPLHF. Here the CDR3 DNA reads TGTGCCAGCAACGAACAGGGCGCTCAGGGTAATTCACCCCTCCACTTT.

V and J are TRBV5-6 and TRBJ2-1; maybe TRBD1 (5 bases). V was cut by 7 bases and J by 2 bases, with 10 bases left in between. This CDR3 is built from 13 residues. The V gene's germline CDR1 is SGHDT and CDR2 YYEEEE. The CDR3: CASAKGTYNEQFF. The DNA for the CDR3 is TGTGCCAGCGCCAAGGGGACCTACAATGAGCAGTTCTTC.

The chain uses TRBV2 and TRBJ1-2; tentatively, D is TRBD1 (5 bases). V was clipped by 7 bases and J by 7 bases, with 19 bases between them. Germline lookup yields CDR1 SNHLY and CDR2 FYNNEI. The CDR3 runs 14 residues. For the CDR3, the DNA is TGTGCCAGCACTTCTGGGACGGTCTCGGGTGGCTACACCTTC. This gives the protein CASTSGTVSGGYTF.

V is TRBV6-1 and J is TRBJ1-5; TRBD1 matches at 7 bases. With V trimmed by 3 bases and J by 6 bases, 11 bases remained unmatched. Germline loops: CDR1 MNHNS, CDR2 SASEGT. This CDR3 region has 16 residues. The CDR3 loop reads CASSDRAGTVSQPQHF. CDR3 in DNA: TGTGCCAGCAGTGATCGGGCGGGGACAGTTTCTCAGCCCCAGCATTTT.